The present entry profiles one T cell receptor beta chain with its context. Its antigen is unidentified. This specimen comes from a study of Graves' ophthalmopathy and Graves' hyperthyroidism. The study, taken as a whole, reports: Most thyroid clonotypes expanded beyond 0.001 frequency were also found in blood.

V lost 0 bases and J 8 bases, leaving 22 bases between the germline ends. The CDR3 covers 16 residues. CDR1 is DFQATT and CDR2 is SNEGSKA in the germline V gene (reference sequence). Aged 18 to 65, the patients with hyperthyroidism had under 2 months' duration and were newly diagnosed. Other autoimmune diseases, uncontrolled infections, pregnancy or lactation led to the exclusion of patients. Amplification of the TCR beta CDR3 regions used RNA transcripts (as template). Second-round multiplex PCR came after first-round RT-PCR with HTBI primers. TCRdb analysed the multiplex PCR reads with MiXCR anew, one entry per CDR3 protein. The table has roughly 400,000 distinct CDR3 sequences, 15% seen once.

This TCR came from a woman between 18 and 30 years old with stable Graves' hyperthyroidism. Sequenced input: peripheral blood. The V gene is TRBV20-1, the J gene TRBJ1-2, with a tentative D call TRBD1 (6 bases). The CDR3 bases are TGCAGTGCTAGAGATTCCTTTGGGGGGCTTGCGGAAGGCTACACCTTC. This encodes CSARDSFGGLAEGYTF.